The clone carrying this T cell receptor (beta chain) appeared many times. Its antigen is as yet unknown. Regions amplified from RNA transcripts were the TCR beta CDR3 regions. First-round RT-PCR targeting the TCR CDR3 was performed with the HTBI primer set. Each CDR3 protein is one row after TCRdb ran MiXCR on the multiplex PCR reads. The top ten clones hold 7.5% to 9.5% of a sample with about 840,000 distinct CDR3 sequences, over 35% of them seen once. CDR1 is DFQATT and CDR2 is SNEGSKA in the germline V gene (reference sequence). V shed 0 bases and J shed 7 bases, with 3 bases lying between them. This CDR3 is built from 10 residues. This sample is part of a study of T cells in Graves' hyperthyroidism and ophthalmopathy. Graves' hyperthyroidism qualified as stable when ophthalmopathy did not progress within 18 months. Uncontrolled infection, other autoimmune disease, pregnancy and lactation each barred patients from inclusion.

Overall study results and limits: The blood repertoire included most of the expanded thyroid clonotypes above 0.001.

The receptor was isolated from a man aged 18 to 35 with Graves' hyperthyroidism. The sample was blood. The chain recombines TRBV20-1 with TRBJ1-2; D not certain. CDR3 amino acids: CSARDSGYTF. The DNA of the CDR3 is TGCAGTGCTAGAGATTCTGGCTACACCTTC.